These T cell receptor beta chains were read from a single sample in a study of STAT5B mutations in CD4+ large granular lymphocyte leukemia. The protocol was immunoSEQ multiplex PCR, while the TCRdb copy is restricted to in-frame clones and leaves out a portion. The sample lists about 30,000 clones, 79% occurring once. Material for sequencing was CD4+ T cells from blood buffy coats. These receptors originate from a human donor in good health. Both conserved end residues are part of each CDR3. The order of the fields is J gene, D gene, clone size, V gene, CDR3 protein, CDR3 DNA. The D gene is left open where the match is weak. Some rows have no size entry. The others give once, few or many, or a class for an expanded clone.

>TRBJ1-1|TRBD1|-|TRBV2
CASSGDRGITEAFF
TGTGCCAGCAGTGGCGACAGGGGGATAACTGAAGCTTTCTTT
>TRBJ1-6|-|-|TRBV11-2
CASSSASAPLHF
TGTGCCAGCAGCTCCGCCTCGGCACCCCTCCACTTT
>TRBJ1-5|-|-|TRBV18
CASSTAPYQPQHF
TGTGCCAGCTCGACGGCGCCCTATCAGCCCCAGCATTTT
>TRBJ1-6|-|-|TRBV7-9
CASSPNTLHF
TGTGCCAGCAGCCCGAACACCCTCCACTTT
>TRBJ1-3|TRBD1|-|TRBV5-6
CASSLGGGSFSGNTIYF
TGTGCCAGCAGCTTGGGAGGGGGCTCCTTTTCTGGAAACACCATATATTTT
>TRBJ1-1|TRBD1|-|TRBV10-3
CANRQGLKTEAFF
TGTGCCAACAGACAGGGGTTAAAAACTGAAGCTTTCTTT
>TRBJ1-1|-|-|TRBV4-1
CASSLSPGESDTEAFF
TGCGCCAGCAGCCTAAGTCCGGGGGAAAGTGACACTGAAGCTTTCTTT
>TRBJ1-2|-|-|TRBV11-2
CASSLGRGQSDYGYTF
TGTGCCAGCAGCTTAGGGCGTGGGCAGTCGGACTATGGCTACACCTTC
>TRBJ1-4|TRBD1|-|TRBV19
CASSDLGQSNEKLFF
TGTGCCAGTAGCGATTTGGGACAGTCAAATGAAAAACTGTTTTTT
>TRBJ2-3|-|-|TRBV9
CASGATDTQYF
TGTGCCAGCGGAGCGACAGATACGCAGTATTTT
>TRBJ1-5|-|-|TRBV7-2
CASSFGWQDNQPQHF
TGTGCCAGCAGCTTTGGATGGCAGGACAATCAGCCCCAGCATTTT
>TRBJ2-1|-|-|TRBV6-6
CASSYSKGRGNEQFF
TGTGCCAGCAGTTACTCGAAGGGACGGGGCAATGAGCAGTTCTTC
>TRBJ2-7|-|-|TRBV19
CASSLTSTSYEQYF
TGTGCCAGTAGTCTAACGTCGACCTCCTACGAGCAGTACTTC
>TRBJ2-3|TRBD1|-|TRBV11-3
CASSLGLDRATDTQYF
TGTGCCAGCAGCTTAGGGCTGGACAGGGCCACAGATACGCAGTATTTT
>TRBJ1-1|-|-|TRBV7-9
CASGDTEAFF
TGTGCCAGCGGGGACACTGAAGCTTTCTTT
>TRBJ2-3|TRBD2|-|TRBV5-1
CASSSSTGLSTDTQYF
TGCGCCAGCAGCTCCTCAACGGGACTAAGCACAGATACGCAGTATTTT
>TRBJ1-1|-|few|TRBV7-7
CASSLGANTEAFF
TGTGCCAGCAGTTTAGGGGCGAACACTGAAGCTTTCTTT
>TRBJ2-7|-|-|TRBV7-2
CAGSSATGPYEQYF
TGTGCCGGCAGCTCAGCAACAGGCCCCTACGAGCAGTACTTC
>TRBJ1-2|-|-|TRBV7-8
CASSGHPPGYTF
TGTGCCAGCAGCGGCCATCCTCCGGGGTACACCTTC
>TRBJ2-1|TRBD1|-|TRBV11-3
CASSLGVGQGSNEQFF
TGTGCCAGCAGCTTAGGGGTGGGACAGGGATCGAATGAGCAGTTCTTC
>TRBJ1-2|-|-|TRBV18
CASSPSEGGYGYTF
TGTGCCAGCTCACCAAGCGAGGGGGGCTATGGCTACACCTTC
>TRBJ1-6|TRBD1|once|TRBV19
CASSIGTGEIHGSPLHF
TGTGCCAGTAGTATCGGGACAGGGGAAATTCATGGTTCACCCCTCCACTTT
>TRBJ1-1|-|-|TRBV7-6
CASSLKGEAFF
TGTGCCAGCAGCTTAAAGGGGGAAGCTTTCTTT
>TRBJ2-1|-|-|TRBV4-3
CASSQSGSSYNEQFF
TGCGCCAGCAGCCAGAGCGGTAGCTCCTACAATGAGCAGTTCTTC
>TRBJ1-4|TRBD1|-|TRBV6-5
CASSQDRAFEKLFF
TGTGCCAGCAGCCAAGACAGGGCCTTCGAAAAACTGTTTTTT
>TRBJ1-2|TRBD1|once|TRBV19
CASSVRDSYNYGYTF
TGTGCCAGTAGTGTCCGGGACAGTTATAACTATGGCTACACCTTC
>TRBJ2-7|TRBD2|-|TRBV19
CASSSTSGGAYEQYF
TGTGCCAGTAGTTCCACTAGCGGGGGGGCATACGAGCAGTACTTC
>TRBJ2-7|-|-|TRBV7-2
CASSFRTGSSYEQYF
TGTGCCAGCAGCTTCCGAACAGGATCATCCTACGAGCAGTACTTC
>TRBJ1-5|-|few|TRBV19
CASSIGHSNQPQHF
TGTGCCAGTAGTATCGGGCATAGCAATCAGCCCCAGCATTTT
>TRBJ1-5|-|-|TRBV19
CASSSQQGFNQPQHF
TGTGCCAGTAGTTCCCAACAGGGTTTCAATCAGCCCCAGCATTTT
>TRBJ1-2|TRBD1|once|TRBV5-5
CASSLGQGAQYGYTF
TGTGCCAGCAGCTTGGGGCAGGGGGCGCAATATGGCTACACCTTC
>TRBJ2-1|-|-|TRBV5-1
CASSRRRGPGDEQFF
TGCGCCAGCAGCCGACGCCGGGGGCCGGGGGATGAGCAGTTCTTC
>TRBJ1-6|-|-|TRBV4-3
CASSQELNSPLHF
TGCGCCAGCAGCCAAGAACTGAATTCACCCCTCCACTTT
>TRBJ2-2|-|-|TRBV4-3
CASSQDRRGTGELFF
TGCGCCAGCAGCCAAGACCGGCGAGGGACCGGGGAGCTGTTTTTT
>TRBJ1-6|TRBD1|-|TRBV5-6
CASSARDRSSPLHF
TGTGCCAGCAGTGCGCGGGACAGGTCATCCCCCCTCCACTTT
>TRBJ2-5|TRBD1|once|TRBV5-1
CASSPRTGGISETQYF
TGCGCCAGCAGCCCTCGGACAGGGGGTATATCGGAGACCCAGTACTTC
>TRBJ1-1|-|-|TRBV2
CASSGGTEAFF
TGTGCCAGCAGTGGTGGGACTGAAGCTTTCTTT
>TRBJ1-6|-|-|TRBV6-7
CASSRPFPPLHF
TGTGCCAGCAGTCGTCCCTTCCCACCCCTCCACTTT
>TRBJ2-1|TRBD1|once|TRBV5-1
CASSLEGTVNEQFF
TGCGCCAGCAGCTTGGAAGGGACAGTTAATGAGCAGTTCTTC
>TRBJ2-7|-|-|TRBV7-2
CASSLNYEQYF
TGTGCCAGCAGCCTCAACTACGAGCAGTACTTC
>TRBJ1-1|-|-|TRBV29-1
CSVGLMNTEAFF
TGCAGCGTTGGTTTGATGAACACTGAAGCTTTCTTT
>TRBJ1-2|-|once|TRBV10-3
CAISARAGTAGQNYGYTF
TGTGCCATCAGTGCCCGAGCTGGGACGGCTGGGCAAAACTATGGCTACACCTTC
>TRBJ1-1|-|-|TRBV4-2
CASSPRPENTEAFF
TGTGCCAGCAGCCCCCGGCCCGAGAACACTGAAGCTTTCTTT
>TRBJ2-1|TRBD2|-|TRBV5-8
CASSRALAGALNEQFF
TGTGCCAGCAGCAGAGCACTAGCGGGGGCCTTAAATGAGCAGTTCTTC
>TRBJ2-3|-|-|TRBV2
CASKRDLAVDTQYF
TGTGCCAGCAAACGGGACTTGGCTGTAGATACGCAGTATTTT
>TRBJ2-5|TRBD2|-|TRBV28
CASSLAGGQGETQYF
TGTGCCAGCAGTTTAGCGGGGGGCCAGGGAGAGACCCAGTACTTC
>TRBJ1-1|-|-|TRBV6-1
CASSGAWGARTEAFF
TGTGCCAGCAGTGGTGCGTGGGGGGCGAGAACTGAAGCTTTCTTT
>TRBJ2-1|TRBD2|-|TRBV7-9
CASSPRSGESHNEQFF
TGTGCCAGCAGCCCACGAAGCGGGGAAAGCCACAATGAGCAGTTCTTC
>TRBJ2-7|-|-|TRBV4-3
CASSPTYGGGATYEQYF
TGCGCCAGCAGTCCCACATACGGAGGGGGGGCGACCTACGAGCAGTACTTC
>TRBJ1-1|-|-|TRBV7-2
CASSLAYGTEAFF
TGTGCCAGCAGCTTAGCCTACGGCACTGAAGCTTTCTTT
>TRBJ2-3|TRBD1|-|TRBV9
CASSDRTGDNFDTQYF
TGTGCCAGCAGCGACCGGACAGGGGACAACTTTGATACGCAGTATTTT
>TRBJ2-1|-|-|TRBV10-3
CAISVRGADNEQFF
TGTGCCATCAGTGTTCGGGGGGCTGACAATGAGCAGTTCTTC